The present TCR beta chain was sequenced within a study of high-grade serous ovarian cancer treatment subgroups. Study-level results: Tumors within one patient showed repertoire similarity of roughly 0.11 to 0.8. Repertoire analysis covered CDR3 alone, not CDR1 or CDR2. These tumor repertoires lack spatial information from bulk sequencing.

This clone came up a few times. Its target is not known. Germline assignment: CDR1 SGHVS and CDR2 FNYEAQ. V lost 1 base, J lost 0 bases, and 6 bases lay in between. The CDR3 length is 15 residues. Tumor samples were taken before definitive surgery or chemotherapy. Assay: immunoSEQ multiplex PCR; the TCRdb copy retains only in-frame clones and omits some. The data show approximately 3,500 clones, with 70% to 80% seen just once and 20% to 25% held by the top ten. The chain links TRBV7-6 to TRBJ1-4; D gene uncertain. The TCR sequence derives from a human donor with high-grade serous ovarian cancer. The sequenced sample was tumor tissue. CDR3 loop: CASSLDRSTNEKLFF. The DNA of the CDR3 is TGTGCCAGCAGCTTAGACAGATCAACTAATGAAAAACTGTTTTTT.